The source of this T cell receptor (beta chain) is a study of OX40 agonist ivuxolimab in advanced cancers. The assay was immunoSEQ multiplex PCR, and TCRdb's table has in-frame clones only and misses some. Here the sample spans around 60,000 clones, 75% to 90% being singletons. Germline V gives CDR1 MNHEY, CDR2 SVGAGI. The CDR3 has 11 residues. V and J are TRBV6-5 and TRBJ1-2; 9 positions agree with TRBD1. The TCR was taken from an adult with an advanced solid tumor such as melanoma, head and neck, liver or kidney cancer. This material consisted of CD4+ or CD8+ T cells sorted from blood, taken in a trial of the OX40 agonist ivuxolimab. CDR3: CAGDRVEGYTF. CDR3 DNA sequence: TGTGCGGGGGACAGGGTAGAAGGCTACACCTTC.